Following are 8 T cell receptor beta chains from one sample sequenced in a study of blood T cell repertoires in COVID-19. Profiling relied on immunoSEQ multiplex PCR, and the TCRdb table lists in-frame clones only, not all of them. The sample records fewer than 150,000 clones, roughly 88% being singletons. The material sequenced was peripheral blood. The receptors come from a woman between 65 and 79 years old who had recovered from COVID-19.

The chain employs TRBV9 and TRBJ2-1, with 11 bases that match TRBD2. The germline V gene has CDR1 SGDLS and CDR2 YYNGEE. V lost 0 bases, J lost 10 bases, and 6 bases stayed unmatched. CDR3 length: 15 residues. The CDR3 DNA reads TGTGCCAGCAGCGTAGAGGGGTTAGCGGGAGGGGAGCAGTTCTTC. Its translation is CASSVEGLAGGEQFF.

In nucleotides, the CDR3 is TGTGCCAGCAGTTCTCAGGGGACTAGCGGGGGGGATACGCAGTATTTT. Protein: CASSSQGTSGGDTQYF. This sequence joins TRBV7-9 and TRBJ2-3; 15 positions agree with TRBD2. This CDR3 is built from 16 residues. V lost 6 bases, J lost 6 bases, and 7 bases stayed unmatched. The germline gives CDR1 SEHNR, CDR2 FQNEAQ (reference sequence).

This sequence joins TRBV2 and TRBJ1-2; D possibly corresponds to TRBD1 (5 bases). Trimming cost V 7 bases and J 2 bases, with 11 bases left between them. The CDR3 consists of 13 residues. Germline lookup yields CDR1 SNHLY and CDR2 FYNNEI. CDR3 coding DNA: TGTGCCAGCAAGGCAGGGCACAACTATGGCTACACCTTC. Amino acids: CASKAGHNYGYTF.

The rearrangement links TRBV3-1 (or the pseudogene TRBV3-2) to TRBJ2-4; unclear D gene. CDR1 and CDR2 from the germline V gene are LGHDT and YNNKEL (reference sequence). Trimming took off 4 bases at V and 4 bases at J, with 8 bases between the two ends. This CDR3 has 13 residues. Here the CDR3 DNA reads TGTGCCAGCAGCCTGGGCGATAAAAACATTCAGTACTTC. Amino acid sequence: CASSLGDKNIQYF.

This chain connects TRBV10-3 to TRBJ2-1; no reliable D call. The germline gives CDR1 ENHRY, CDR2 SYGVKD. The CDR3 runs to 11 residues. Between the trimmed V and J ends, which lost 10 bases and 5 bases, there was a span of 9 bases. The CDR3 nucleotides are TGTGCCAGCACCGCGGACAATGAGCAGTTCTTC. Amino acids: CASTADNEQFF.

The chain couples TRBV4-3 to TRBJ2-2; 7 positions agree with TRBD2. Germline-derived CDR1 and CDR2 are LGHNA and YSLEER. This CDR3 contains 17 residues. After removal of 2 bases from V and 6 bases from J, the junction contained 12 bases not matched to a gene. CDR3 nucleotides: TGCGCCAGCAGCCAAACTCGGGGAACTAGCGTTGCCGGGGAGCTGTTTTTT. This sequence encodes CASSQTRGTSVAGELFF.

The V call is TRBV6-6, the J call TRBJ1-1; 7 bases align to TRBD1. With 5 bases clipped from V and 4 bases from J, the junction kept 10 bases outside the gene matches. Germline values: CDR1 MNHNY, CDR2 SVGAGI (reference sequence). The CDR3 totals 15 residues. The CDR3 DNA sequence: TGTGCCAGCAGTAATACAGGGGCGGGGAGCACTGAAGCTTTCTTT. This translates into CASSNTGAGSTEAFF.

The chain links TRBV3-1 (or the pseudogene TRBV3-2) to TRBJ2-7; TRBD1 is a possible D gene (6 bases). Deletions cut 6 bases from V and 2 bases from J, with 11 bases between. Germline V gene data show CDR1 as LGHDT and CDR2 as YNNKEL (reference sequence). This CDR3 contains 13 residues. CDR3 DNA sequence: TGTGCCAGCAGAGGGGACACCACCTACGAGCAGTACTTC. It specifies CASRGDTTYEQYF.